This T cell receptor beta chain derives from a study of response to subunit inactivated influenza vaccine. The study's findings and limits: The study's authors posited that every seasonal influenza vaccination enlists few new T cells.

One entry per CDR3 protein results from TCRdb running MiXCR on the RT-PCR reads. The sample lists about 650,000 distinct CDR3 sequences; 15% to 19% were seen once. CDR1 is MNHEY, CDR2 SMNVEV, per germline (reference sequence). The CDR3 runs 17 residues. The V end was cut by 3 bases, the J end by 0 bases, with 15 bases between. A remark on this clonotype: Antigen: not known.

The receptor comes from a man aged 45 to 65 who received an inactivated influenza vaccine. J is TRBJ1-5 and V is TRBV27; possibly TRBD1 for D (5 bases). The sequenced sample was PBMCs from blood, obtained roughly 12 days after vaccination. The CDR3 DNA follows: TGTGCCAGCAGTTTTAGAGGGACGGCGAATAGCAATCAGCCCCAGCATTTT. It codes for CASSFRGTANSNQPQHF.